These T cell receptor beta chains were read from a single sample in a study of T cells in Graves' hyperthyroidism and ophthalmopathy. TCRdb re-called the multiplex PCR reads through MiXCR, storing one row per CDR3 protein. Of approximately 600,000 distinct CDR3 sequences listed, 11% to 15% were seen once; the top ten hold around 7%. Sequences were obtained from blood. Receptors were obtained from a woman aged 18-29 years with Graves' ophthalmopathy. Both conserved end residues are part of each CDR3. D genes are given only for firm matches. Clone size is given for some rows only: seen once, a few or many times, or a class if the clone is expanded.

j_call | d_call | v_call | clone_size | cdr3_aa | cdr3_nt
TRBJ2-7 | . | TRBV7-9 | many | CASSLGSGTPYEQYF | TGTGCCAGCAGCTTAGGTAGCGGTACTCCCTACGAGCAGTACTTC
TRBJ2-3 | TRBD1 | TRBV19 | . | CASSIGGGAADTQYF | TGTGCCAGTAGTATAGGAGGGGGCGCGGCAGATACGCAGTATTTT
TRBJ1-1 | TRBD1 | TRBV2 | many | CARDRGDTEAFF | TGTGCCAGGGACAGGGGGGACACTGAAGCTTTCTTT
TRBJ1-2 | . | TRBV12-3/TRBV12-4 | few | CASASEGGILNYGYTF | TGTGCCAGCGCTTCAGAAGGGGGAATTCTTAACTATGGCTACACCTTC
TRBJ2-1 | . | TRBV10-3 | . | CAIGPRRTGEQFF | TGTGCCATCGGTCCTCGGCGTACGGGTGAGCAGTTCTTC
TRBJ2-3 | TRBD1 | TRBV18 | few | CASSPLDRVPDTQYF | TGTGCCAGCTCACCCCTGGACAGGGTGCCAGATACGCAGTATTTT
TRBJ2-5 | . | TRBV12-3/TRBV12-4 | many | CASSPPQGRETQYF | TGTGCCAGCAGCCCCCCACAGGGGAGGGAGACCCAGTACTTC
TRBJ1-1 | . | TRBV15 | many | CATSPTRANTEAFF | TGTGCCACCAGCCCGACCCGGGCGAACACTGAAGCTTTCTTT
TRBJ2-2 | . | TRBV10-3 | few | CAISESGPSTGELFF | TGTGCCATCAGTGAGTCAGGGCCGAGCACCGGGGAGCTGTTTTTT
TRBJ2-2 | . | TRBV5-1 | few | CASSWRGYSEGELFF | TGCGCCAGCAGCTGGCGAGGATATTCGGAAGGGGAGCTGTTTTTT
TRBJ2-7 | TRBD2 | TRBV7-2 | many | CASSREGGGLYEQYF | TGTGCCAGCAGTCGGGAGGGGGGCGGACTCTACGAGCAGTACTTC
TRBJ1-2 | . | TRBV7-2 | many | CASSKLPGVWGYTF | TGTGCCAGCAGCAAACTCCCAGGGGTTTGGGGCTACACCTTC
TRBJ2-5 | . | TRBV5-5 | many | CASSLGRYQETQYF | TGTGCCAGCAGCTTGGGACGGTACCAAGAGACCCAGTACTTC
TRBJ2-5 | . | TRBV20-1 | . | CSARNREGTQYF | TGCAGTGCTAGGAACAGGGAGGGGACCCAGTACTTC
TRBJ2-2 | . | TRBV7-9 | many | CASSFRGGELFF | TGTGCCAGCAGCTTCCGCGGCGGGGAGCTGTTTTTT
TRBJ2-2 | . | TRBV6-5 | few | CASSFRPGELFF | TGTGCCAGCAGTTTTAGACCCGGGGAGCTGTTTTTT
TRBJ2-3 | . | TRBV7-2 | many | CASSSAADTQYF | TGTGCCAGCAGCTCTGCAGCAGATACGCAGTATTTT
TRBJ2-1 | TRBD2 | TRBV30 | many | CAWTSGVSSYNEQFF | TGTGCCTGGACCAGCGGGGTTAGCTCCTACAATGAGCAGTTCTTC
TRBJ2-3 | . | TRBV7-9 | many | CASSPGLISTDTQYF | TGTGCCAGCAGCCCCGGACTGATAAGCACAGATACGCAGTATTTT
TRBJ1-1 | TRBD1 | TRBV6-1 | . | CASIGPGTGGTEAFF | TGTGCCAGCATCGGCCCCGGGACAGGGGGCACTGAAGCTTTCTTT
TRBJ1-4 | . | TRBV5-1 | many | CASKTTVDNEKLFF | TGCGCCAGCAAGACCACGGTGGATAATGAAAAACTGTTTTTT
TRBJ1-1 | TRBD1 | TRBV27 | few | CASGQGVGQGAFF | TGTGCCAGCGGACAGGGAGTGGGCCAGGGGGCTTTCTTT
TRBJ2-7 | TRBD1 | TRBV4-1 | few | CASSHEEGAREQYF | TGCGCCAGCAGCCATGAAGAGGGGGCGCGAGAGCAGTACTTC
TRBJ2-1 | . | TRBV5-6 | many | CASSLTGSFREQFF | TGTGCCAGCAGCTTGACAGGGAGCTTTCGTGAGCAGTTCTTC
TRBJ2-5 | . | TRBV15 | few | CATSRGSTSTERTQYF | TGTGCCACCAGCAGAGGCTCCACTTCTACCGAGAGGACCCAGTACTTC
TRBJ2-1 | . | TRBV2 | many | CARRRVLNEQFF | TGTGCCAGGAGAAGGGTCCTAAATGAGCAGTTCTTC
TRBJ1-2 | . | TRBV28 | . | CASSSPYGHTF | TGTGCCAGCAGTTCTCCTTATGGCCACACCTTC
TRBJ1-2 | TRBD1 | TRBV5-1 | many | CASSRDRGTDYGYTF | TGCGCCAGCAGCCGGGACAGGGGTACGGACTATGGCTACACCTTC